The present entry profiles one T cell receptor beta chain with its context. Its antigen is unknown. The read ends 3 residues shy of where the CDR3 ends; the end is completed using the germline J gene. The method was immunoSEQ multiplex PCR; TCRdb's version includes in-frame clones alone and lacks a portion of them. Listed are some 31,000 clones; approximately 3% falls within the top ten. This specimen belongs to a study of T cells in women clearing cervical HPV infection. Study at large: Controls were women whose single incident HPV16 infection cleared within 12 months without precancer or cancer.

General observations from the study: A classifier using richness and V gene abundances reached an AUC of around 0.78. TRBV6-7 abundance was lower in cases than controls (approximately 0.1% versus 0.17%).

This CDR3 region has 15 residues. With 0 bases clipped from V and 1 base from J, the junction kept 0 bases outside the gene matches. Germline loops: CDR1 KGHSH, CDR2 LQKENI. The V call is TRBV18, the J call TRBJ2-5; 9 nucleotides line up with TRBD2. The clonotype comes from a woman between 18 and 70 years old with a cervical HPV16 infection that either progressed to CIN3+ or cleared (not recorded which). The sample comprised blood buffy coat. The sequenced part of the CDR3 DNA is TGTGCCAGCTCACCACCTAGCGGGGGCCAAGAGACC. Its protein is CASSPPSGGQET. The complete CDR3 sequence is CASSPPSGGQETQYF.